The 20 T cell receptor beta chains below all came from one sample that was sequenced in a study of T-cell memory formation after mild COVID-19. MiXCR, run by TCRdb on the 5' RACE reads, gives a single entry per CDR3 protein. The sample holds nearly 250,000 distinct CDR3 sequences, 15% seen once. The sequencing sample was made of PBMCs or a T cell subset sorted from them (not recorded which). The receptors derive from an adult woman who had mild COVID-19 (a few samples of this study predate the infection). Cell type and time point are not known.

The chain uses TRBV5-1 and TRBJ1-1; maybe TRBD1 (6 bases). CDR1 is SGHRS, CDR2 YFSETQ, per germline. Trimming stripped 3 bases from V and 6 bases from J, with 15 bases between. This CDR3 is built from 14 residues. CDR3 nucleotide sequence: TGCGCCAGCAGCTCGGAAGGGGGACGGGCTGAAGCTTTCTTT. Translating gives CASSSEGGRAEAFF.

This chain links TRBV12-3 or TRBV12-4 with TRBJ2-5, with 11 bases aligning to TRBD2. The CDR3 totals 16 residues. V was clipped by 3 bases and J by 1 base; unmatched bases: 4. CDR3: CASSFGTSGGQETQYF. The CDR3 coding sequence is TGTGCCAGCAGTTTTGGGACTAGCGGAGGCCAAGAGACCCAGTACTTC.

The CDR3 loop is CASTPPGRFYGYTF. The CDR3 nucleotides are TGCGCCAGCACCCCACCGGGTCGCTTCTATGGCTACACCTTC. The chain joins TRBV5-1 to TRBJ1-2; D not resolved. Trimming took off 6 bases at V and 4 bases at J, with 16 bases between the two ends. CDR1 SGHRS and CDR2 YFSETQ come from the germline V gene. The CDR3 contains 14 residues. The whole variable domain, filled in from reference TRBV5-1 and TRBJ1-2, reads KAGVTQTPRYLIKTRGQQVTLSCSPISGHRSVSWYQQTPGQGLQFLFEYFSETQRNKGNFPGRFSGRQFSNSRSEMNVSTLELGDSALYLCASTPPGRFYGYTFGSGTRLTVV.

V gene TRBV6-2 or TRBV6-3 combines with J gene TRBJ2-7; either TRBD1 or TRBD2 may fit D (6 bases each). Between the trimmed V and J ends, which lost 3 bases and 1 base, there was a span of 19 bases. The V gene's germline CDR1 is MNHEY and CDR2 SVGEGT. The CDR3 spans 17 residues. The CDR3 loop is CASSYSIVSGASYEQYF. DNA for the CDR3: TGTGCCAGCAGTTATTCTATTGTGTCGGGGGCTTCCTACGAGCAGTACTTC.

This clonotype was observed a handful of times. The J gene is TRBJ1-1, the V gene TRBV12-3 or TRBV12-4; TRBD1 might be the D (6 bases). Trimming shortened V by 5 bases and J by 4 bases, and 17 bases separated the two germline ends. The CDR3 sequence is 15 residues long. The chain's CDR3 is CASSPPLGGITEAFF. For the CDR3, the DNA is TGTGCCAGCAGTCCTCCCTTAGGGGGGATCACTGAAGCTTTCTTT.

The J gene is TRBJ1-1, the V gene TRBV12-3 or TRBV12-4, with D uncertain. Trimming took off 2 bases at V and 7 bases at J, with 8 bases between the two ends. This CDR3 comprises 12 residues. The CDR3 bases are TGTGCCAGCAGTTTAAATCGGCGTGAAGCTTTCTTT. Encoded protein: CASSLNRREAFF.

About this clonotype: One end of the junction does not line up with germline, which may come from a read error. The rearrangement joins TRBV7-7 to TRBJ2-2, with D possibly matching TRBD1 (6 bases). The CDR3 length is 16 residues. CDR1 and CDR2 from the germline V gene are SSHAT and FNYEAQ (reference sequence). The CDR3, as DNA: TGTGCTAGCAGCTTGTTCGGGACAAGGCAGGGCGGGGAGCTGTTTTTT. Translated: CASSLFGTRQGGELFF.

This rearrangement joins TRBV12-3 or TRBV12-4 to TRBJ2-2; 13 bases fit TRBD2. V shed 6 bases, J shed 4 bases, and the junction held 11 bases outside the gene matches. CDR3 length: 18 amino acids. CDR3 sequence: CASSARTSGSIRTGELFF. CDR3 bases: TGTGCCAGCAGCGCTAGGACTAGCGGGAGTATTCGCACCGGGGAGCTGTTTTTT.

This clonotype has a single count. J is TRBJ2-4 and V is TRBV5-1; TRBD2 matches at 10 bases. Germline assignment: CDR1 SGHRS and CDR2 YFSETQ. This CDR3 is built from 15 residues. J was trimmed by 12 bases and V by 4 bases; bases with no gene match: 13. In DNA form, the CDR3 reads TGCGCCAGCAGCGTCCTAGCGGGGGCCCCCGGGGCTCAGTACTTC. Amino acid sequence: CASSVLAGAPGAQYF.

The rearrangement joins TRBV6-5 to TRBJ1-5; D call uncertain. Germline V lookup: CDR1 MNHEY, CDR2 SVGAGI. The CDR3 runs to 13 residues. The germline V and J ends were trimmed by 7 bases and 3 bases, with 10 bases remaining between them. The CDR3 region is CASTPGINQPQHF. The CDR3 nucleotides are TGTGCCAGCACCCCCGGGATCAATCAGCCCCAGCATTTT.

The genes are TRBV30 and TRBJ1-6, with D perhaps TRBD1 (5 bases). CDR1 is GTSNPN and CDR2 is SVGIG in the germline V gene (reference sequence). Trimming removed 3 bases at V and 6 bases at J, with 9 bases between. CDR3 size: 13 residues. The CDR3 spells CAWRGHPNSPLHF. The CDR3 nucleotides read TGTGCCTGGAGAGGACACCCTAATTCACCCCTCCACTTT.

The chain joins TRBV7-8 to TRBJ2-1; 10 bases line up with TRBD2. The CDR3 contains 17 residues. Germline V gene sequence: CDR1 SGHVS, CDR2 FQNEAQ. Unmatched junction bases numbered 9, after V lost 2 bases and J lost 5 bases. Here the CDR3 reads CASSLTRLLAGDNEQFF. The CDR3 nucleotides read TGTGCCAGCAGCTTAACCCGCCTGCTAGCGGGAGACAATGAGCAGTTCTTC.

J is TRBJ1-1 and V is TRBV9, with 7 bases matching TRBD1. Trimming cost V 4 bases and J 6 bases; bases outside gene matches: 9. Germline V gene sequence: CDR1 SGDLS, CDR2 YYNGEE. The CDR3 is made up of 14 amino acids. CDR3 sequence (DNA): TGTGCCAGCAGCCCCAGGGGACAGTTCGCTGAAGCTTTCTTT. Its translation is CASSPRGQFAEAFF. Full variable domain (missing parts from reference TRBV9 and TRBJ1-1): DSGVTQTPKHLITATGQRVTLRCSPRSGDLSVYWYQQSLDQGLQFLIQYYNGEERAKGNILERFSAQQFPDLHSELNLSSLELGDSALYFCASSPRGQFAEAFFGQGTRLTVV.

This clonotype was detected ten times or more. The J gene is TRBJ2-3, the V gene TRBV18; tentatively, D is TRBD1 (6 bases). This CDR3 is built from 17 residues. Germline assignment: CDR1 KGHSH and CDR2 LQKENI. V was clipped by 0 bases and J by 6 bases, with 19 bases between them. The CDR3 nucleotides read TGTGCCAGCTCACCACCGGGCGAAACAGGGTACGGCGATACGCAGTATTTT. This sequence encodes CASSPPGETGYGDTQYF.

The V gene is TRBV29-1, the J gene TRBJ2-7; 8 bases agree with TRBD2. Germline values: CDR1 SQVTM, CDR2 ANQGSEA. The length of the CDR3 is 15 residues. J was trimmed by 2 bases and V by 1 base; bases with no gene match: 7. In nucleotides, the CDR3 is TGCAGCGTTGAAGCTCGGCGGGGGGCGGCCTACGAGCAGTACTTC. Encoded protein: CSVEARRGAAYEQYF.

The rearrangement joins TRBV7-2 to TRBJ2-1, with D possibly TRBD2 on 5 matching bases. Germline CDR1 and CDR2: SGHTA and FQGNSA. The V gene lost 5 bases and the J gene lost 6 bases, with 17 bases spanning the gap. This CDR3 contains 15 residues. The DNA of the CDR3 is TGTGCCAGCAGCCCGCAGACTATGAGCGGCAATGAGCAGTTCTTC. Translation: CASSPQTMSGNEQFF.

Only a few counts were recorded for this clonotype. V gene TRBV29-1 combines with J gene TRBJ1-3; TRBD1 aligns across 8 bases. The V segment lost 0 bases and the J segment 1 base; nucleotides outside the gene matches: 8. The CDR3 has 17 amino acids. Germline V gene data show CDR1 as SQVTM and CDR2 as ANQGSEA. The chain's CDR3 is CSVEDVNRGTSGNTIYF. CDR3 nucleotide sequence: TGCAGCGTTGAAGATGTTAACAGGGGGACTTCTGGAAACACCATATATTTT.

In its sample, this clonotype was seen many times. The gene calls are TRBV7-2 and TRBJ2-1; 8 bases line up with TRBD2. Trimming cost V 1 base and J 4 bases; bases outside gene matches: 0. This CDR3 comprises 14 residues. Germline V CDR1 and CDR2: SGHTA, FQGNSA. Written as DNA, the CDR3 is TGTGCCAGCAGCTTAGGACTAGCGTACAATGAGCAGTTCTTC. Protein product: CASSLGLAYNEQFF. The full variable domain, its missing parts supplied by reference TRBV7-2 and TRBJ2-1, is GAGVSQSPSNKVTEKGKDVELRCDPISGHTALYWYRQSLGQGLEFLIYFQGNSAPDKSGLPSDRFSAERTGGSVSTLTIQRTQQEDSAVYLCASSLGLAYNEQFFGPGTRLTVL.

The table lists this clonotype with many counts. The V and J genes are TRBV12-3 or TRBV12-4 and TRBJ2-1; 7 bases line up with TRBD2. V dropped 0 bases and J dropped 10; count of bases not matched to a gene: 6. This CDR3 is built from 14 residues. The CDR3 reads CASSLAGGFGEQFF. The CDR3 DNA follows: TGTGCCAGCAGTTTAGCGGGGGGGTTTGGGGAGCAGTTCTTC.

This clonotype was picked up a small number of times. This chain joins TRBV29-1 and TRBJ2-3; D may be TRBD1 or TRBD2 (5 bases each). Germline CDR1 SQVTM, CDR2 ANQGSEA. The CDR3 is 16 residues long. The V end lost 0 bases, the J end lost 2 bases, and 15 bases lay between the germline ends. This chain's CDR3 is CSVEDPSGPSTDTQYF. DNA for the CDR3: TGCAGCGTTGAAGACCCGTCGGGACCATCCACAGATACGCAGTATTTT.